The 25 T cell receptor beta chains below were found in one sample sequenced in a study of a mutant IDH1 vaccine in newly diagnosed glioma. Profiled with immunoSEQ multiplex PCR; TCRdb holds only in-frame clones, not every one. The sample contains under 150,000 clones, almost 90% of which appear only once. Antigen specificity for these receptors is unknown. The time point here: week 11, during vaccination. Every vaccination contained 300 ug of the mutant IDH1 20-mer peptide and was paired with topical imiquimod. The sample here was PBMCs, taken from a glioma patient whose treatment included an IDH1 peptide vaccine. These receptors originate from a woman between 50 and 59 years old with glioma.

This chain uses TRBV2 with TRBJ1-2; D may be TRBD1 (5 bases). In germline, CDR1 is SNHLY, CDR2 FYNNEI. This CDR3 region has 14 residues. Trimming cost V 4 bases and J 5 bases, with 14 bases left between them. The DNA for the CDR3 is TGTGCCAGCAGTGGCAGACAGACAGTTTATGGCTACACCTTC. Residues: CASSGRQTVYGYTF.

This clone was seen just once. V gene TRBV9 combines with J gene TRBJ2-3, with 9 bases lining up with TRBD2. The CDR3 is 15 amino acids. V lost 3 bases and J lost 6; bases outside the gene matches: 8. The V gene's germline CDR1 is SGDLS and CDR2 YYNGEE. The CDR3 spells CASSAGRSGRDTQYF. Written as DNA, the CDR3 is TGTGCCAGCAGCGCCGGCCGGAGCGGGAGGGATACGCAGTATTTT.

The CDR3 spells CASSSYQNVGQGADTQYF. The CDR3 DNA is TGTGCCAGCAGCTCCTACCAGAACGTGGGACAGGGCGCAGATACGCAGTATTTT. The J gene is TRBJ2-3, the V gene TRBV9; 9 bases match TRBD1. Per germline, CDR1 SGDLS and CDR2 YYNGEE. The CDR3 runs 18 residues. J was trimmed by 4 bases and V by 4 bases; bases with no gene match: 16. The whole variable domain, remainder taken from reference TRBV9 and TRBJ2-3, is DSGVTQTPKHLITATGQRVTLRCSPRSGDLSVYWYQQSLDQGLQFLIQYYNGEERAKGNILERFSAQQFPDLHSELNLSSLELGDSALYFCASSSYQNVGQGADTQYFGPGTRLTVL.

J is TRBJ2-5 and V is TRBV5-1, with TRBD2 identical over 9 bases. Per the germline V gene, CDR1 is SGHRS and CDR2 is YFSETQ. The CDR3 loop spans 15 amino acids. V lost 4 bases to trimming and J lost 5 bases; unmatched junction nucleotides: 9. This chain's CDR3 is CASSLQREVWETQYF. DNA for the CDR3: TGCGCCAGCAGCCTCCAGCGGGAGGTCTGGGAGACCCAGTACTTC.

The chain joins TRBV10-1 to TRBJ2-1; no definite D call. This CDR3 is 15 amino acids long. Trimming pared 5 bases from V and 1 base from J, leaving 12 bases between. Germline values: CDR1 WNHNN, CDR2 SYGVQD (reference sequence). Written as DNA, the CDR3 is TGCGCCAGCAGTAGGTCTAGGCTATCCTACAATGAGCAGTTCTTC. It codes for CASSRSRLSYNEQFF.

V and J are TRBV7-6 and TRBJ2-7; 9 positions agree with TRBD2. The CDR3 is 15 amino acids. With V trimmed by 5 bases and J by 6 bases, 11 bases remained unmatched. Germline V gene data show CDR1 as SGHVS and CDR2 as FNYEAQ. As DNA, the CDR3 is TGTGCCAGCAGCCCCGCCGGGACTAGCTCGGGCGAGCAGTACTTC. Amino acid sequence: CASSPAGTSSGEQYF.

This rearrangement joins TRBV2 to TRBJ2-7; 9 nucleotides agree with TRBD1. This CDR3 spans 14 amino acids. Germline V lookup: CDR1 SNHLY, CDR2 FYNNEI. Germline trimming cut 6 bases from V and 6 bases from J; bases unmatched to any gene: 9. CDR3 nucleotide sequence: TGTGCCAGCAGAGAGGGACAGGGTCCGGGCGAGCAGTACTTC. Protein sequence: CASREGQGPGEQYF.

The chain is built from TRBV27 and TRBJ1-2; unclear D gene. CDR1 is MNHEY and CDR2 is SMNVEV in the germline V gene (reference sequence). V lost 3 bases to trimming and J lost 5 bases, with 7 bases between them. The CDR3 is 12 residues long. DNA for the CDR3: TGTGCCAGCAGTTTGGACGGATATGGCTACACCTTC. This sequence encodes CASSLDGYGYTF.

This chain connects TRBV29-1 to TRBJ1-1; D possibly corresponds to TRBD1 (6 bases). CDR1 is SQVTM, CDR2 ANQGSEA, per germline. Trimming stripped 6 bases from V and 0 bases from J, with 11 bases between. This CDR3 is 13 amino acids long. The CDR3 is CSVGGQMNTEAFF. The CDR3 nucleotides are TGCAGCGTGGGGGGGCAGATGAACACTGAAGCTTTCTTT.

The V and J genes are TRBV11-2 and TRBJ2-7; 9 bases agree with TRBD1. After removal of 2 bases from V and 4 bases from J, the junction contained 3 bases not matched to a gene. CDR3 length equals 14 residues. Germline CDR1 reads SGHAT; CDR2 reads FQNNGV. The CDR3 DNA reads TGTGCCAGCAGCTTACAACAGGGGGCTTACGAGCAGTACTTC. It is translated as CASSLQQGAYEQYF.

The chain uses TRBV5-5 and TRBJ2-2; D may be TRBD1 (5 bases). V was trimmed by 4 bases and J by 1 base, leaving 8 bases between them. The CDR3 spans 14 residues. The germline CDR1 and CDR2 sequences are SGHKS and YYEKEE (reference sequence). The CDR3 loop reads CASSTGQNTGELFF. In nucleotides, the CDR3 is TGTGCCAGCAGCACCGGACAGAACACCGGGGAGCTGTTTTTT.

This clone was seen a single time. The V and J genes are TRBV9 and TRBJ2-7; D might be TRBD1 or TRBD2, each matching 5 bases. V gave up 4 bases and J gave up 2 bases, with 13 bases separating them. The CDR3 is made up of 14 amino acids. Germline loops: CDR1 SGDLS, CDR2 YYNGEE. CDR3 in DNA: TGTGCCAGCAGCCCCGGGACCGAAGCCTACGAGCAGTACTTC. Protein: CASSPGTEAYEQYF.

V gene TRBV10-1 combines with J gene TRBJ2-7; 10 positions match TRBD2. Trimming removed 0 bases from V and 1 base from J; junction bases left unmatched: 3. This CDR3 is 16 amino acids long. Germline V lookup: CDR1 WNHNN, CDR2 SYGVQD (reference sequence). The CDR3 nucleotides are TGCGCCAGCAGTGAGTCGGTAGCGGGAGGTTCCTACGAGCAGTACTTC. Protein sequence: CASSESVAGGSYEQYF.

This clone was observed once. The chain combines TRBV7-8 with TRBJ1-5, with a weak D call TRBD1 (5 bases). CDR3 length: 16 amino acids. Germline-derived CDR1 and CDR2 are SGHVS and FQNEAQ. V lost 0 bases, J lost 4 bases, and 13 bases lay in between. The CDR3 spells CASSLAGVGANQPQHF. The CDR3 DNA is TGTGCCAGCAGCTTAGCCGGAGTCGGGGCTAATCAGCCCCAGCATTTT.

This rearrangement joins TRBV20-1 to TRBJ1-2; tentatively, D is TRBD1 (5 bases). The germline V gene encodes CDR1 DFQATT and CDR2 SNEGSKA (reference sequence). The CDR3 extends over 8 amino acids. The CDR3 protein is CRGGGYTF. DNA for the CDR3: TGCAGGGGGGGAGGCTACACCTTC.

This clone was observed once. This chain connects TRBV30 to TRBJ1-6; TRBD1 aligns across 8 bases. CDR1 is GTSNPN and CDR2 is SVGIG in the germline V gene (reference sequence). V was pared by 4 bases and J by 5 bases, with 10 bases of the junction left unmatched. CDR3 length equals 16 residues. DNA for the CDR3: TGTGCCTGGAATCCAGGGGGCCGGTGGGATAATTCACCCCTCCACTTT. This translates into CAWNPGGRWDNSPLHF.

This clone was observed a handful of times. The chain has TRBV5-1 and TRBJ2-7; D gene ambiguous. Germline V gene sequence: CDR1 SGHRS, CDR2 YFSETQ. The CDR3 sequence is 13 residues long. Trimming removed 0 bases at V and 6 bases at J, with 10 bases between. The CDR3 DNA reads TGCGCCAGCAGCTTGGGCTCGGAAGTCGAGCAGTACTTC. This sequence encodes CASSLGSEVEQYF.

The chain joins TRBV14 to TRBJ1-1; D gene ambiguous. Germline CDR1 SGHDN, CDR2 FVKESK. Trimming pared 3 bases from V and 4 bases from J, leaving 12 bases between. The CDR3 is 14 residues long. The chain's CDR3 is CASSHGGFGTEAFF. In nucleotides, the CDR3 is TGTGCCAGCAGCCATGGAGGGTTTGGCACTGAAGCTTTCTTT.

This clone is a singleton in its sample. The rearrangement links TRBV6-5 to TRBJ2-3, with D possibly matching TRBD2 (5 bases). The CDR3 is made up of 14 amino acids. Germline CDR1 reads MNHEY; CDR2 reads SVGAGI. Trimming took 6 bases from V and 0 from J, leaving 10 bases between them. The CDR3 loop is CASSSDYSTDTQYF. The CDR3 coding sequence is TGTGCCAGCAGCTCCGACTACAGCACAGATACGCAGTATTTT.

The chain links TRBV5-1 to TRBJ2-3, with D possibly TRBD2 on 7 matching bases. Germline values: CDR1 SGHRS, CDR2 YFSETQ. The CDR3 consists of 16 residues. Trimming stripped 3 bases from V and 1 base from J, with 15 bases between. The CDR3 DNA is TGCGCCAGCAGCTGGGGGGCTAGCGGAGGCACAGATACGCAGTATTTT. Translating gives CASSWGASGGTDTQYF.

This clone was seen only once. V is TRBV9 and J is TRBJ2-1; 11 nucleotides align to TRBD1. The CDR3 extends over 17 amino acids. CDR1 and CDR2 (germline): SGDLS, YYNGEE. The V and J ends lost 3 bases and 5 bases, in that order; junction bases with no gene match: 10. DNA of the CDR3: TGTGCCAGCAGCGAGGCGGCCGGGACAGGGGGGAACAATGAGCAGTTCTTC. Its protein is CASSEAAGTGGNNEQFF.

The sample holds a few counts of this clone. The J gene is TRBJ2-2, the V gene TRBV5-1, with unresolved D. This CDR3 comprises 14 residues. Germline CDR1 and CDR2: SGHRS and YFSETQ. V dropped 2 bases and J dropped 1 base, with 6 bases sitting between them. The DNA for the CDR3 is TGCGCCAGCAGCTTAGGCGGGAACACCGGGGAGCTGTTTTTT. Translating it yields CASSLGGNTGELFF.

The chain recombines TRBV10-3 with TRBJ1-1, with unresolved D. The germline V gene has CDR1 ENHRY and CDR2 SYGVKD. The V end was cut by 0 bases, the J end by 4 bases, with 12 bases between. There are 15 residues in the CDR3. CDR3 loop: CAISESGLQITEAFF. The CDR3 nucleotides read TGTGCCATCAGTGAGTCAGGGCTGCAGATCACTGAAGCTTTCTTT.

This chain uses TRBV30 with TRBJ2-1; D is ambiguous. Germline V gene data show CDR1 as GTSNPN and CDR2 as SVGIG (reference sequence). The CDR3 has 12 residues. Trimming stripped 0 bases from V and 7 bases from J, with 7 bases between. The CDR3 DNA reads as TGTGCCTGGAGTGTATGGGGAAATGAGCAGTTCTTC. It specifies CAWSVWGNEQFF.

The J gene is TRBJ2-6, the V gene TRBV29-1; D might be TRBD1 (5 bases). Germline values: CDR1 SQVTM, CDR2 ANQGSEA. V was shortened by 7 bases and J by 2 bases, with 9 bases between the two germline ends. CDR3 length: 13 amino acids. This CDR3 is CSGRGPGANVLTF. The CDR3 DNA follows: TGCAGCGGAAGGGGTCCTGGGGCCAACGTCCTGACTTTC. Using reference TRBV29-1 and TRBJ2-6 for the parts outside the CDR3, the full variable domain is SAVISQKPSRDICQRGTSLTIQCQVDSQVTMMFWYRQQPGQSLTLIATANQGSEATYESGFVIDKFPISRPNLTFSTLTVSNMSPEDSSIYLCSGRGPGANVLTFGAGSRLTVL.